This T cell receptor beta chain was sequenced in a study of yellow fever vaccine responses in identical twins. CDR1 is KGHSH and CDR2 is LQKENI in the germline V gene. Trimming cost V 4 bases and J 2 bases, with 14 bases left between them. This CDR3 contains 16 residues. TCRdb re-called the RT-PCR reads through MiXCR, storing one row per CDR3 protein. The sample lists about 23,000 distinct CDR3 sequences; about three quarters were seen once. Study results and limitations: Twin vaccine T cell responses reportedly seemed partly convergent, partly personalized.

A note on this clonotype: The antigen is unknown.

The sample in question was T cells from blood (PBMCs), unsorted or a sorted subset (not recorded which), obtained before or after yellow fever vaccination (not recorded which). This rearrangement joins TRBV18 to TRBJ1-4; perhaps TRBD1 as D (5 bases). This clonotype was sampled from a woman aged 18-29 years who received the yellow fever vaccine. As DNA, the CDR3 is TGTGCCAGCTCACTGGAGAGGGGTTCGACTAATGAAAAACTGTTTTTT. It yields the protein CASSLERGSTNEKLFF.